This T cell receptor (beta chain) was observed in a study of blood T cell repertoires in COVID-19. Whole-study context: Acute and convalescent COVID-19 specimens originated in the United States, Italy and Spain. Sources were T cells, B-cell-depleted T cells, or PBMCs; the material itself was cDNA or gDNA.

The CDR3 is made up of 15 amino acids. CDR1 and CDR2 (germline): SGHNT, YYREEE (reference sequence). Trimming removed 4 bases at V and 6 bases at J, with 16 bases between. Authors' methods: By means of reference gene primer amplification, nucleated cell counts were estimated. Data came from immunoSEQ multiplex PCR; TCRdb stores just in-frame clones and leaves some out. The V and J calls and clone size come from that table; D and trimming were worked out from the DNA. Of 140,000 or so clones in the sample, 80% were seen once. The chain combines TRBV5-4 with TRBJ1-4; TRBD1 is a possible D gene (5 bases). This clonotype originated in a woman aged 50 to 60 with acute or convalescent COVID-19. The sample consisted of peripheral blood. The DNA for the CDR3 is TGTGCCAGCAGCCCGGACCCTCAAGGGGATGAAAAACTGTTTTTT. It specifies CASSPDPQGDEKLFF.